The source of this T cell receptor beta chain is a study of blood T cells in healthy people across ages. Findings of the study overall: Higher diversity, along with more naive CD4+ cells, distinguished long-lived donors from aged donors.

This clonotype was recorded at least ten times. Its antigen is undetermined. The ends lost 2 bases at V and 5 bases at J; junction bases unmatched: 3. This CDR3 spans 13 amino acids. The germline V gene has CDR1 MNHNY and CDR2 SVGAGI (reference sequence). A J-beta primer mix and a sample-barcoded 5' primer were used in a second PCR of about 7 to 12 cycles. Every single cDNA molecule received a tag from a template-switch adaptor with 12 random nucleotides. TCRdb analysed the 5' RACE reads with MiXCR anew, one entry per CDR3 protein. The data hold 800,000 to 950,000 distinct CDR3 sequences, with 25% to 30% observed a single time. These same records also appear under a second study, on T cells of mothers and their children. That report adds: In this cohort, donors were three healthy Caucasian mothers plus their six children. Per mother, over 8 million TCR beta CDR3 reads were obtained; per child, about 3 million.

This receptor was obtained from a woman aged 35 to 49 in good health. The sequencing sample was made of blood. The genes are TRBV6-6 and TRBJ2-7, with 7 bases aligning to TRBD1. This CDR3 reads CASSYQTGHEQYF. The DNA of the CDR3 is TGTGCCAGCAGTTACCAGACAGGGCACGAGCAGTACTTC.